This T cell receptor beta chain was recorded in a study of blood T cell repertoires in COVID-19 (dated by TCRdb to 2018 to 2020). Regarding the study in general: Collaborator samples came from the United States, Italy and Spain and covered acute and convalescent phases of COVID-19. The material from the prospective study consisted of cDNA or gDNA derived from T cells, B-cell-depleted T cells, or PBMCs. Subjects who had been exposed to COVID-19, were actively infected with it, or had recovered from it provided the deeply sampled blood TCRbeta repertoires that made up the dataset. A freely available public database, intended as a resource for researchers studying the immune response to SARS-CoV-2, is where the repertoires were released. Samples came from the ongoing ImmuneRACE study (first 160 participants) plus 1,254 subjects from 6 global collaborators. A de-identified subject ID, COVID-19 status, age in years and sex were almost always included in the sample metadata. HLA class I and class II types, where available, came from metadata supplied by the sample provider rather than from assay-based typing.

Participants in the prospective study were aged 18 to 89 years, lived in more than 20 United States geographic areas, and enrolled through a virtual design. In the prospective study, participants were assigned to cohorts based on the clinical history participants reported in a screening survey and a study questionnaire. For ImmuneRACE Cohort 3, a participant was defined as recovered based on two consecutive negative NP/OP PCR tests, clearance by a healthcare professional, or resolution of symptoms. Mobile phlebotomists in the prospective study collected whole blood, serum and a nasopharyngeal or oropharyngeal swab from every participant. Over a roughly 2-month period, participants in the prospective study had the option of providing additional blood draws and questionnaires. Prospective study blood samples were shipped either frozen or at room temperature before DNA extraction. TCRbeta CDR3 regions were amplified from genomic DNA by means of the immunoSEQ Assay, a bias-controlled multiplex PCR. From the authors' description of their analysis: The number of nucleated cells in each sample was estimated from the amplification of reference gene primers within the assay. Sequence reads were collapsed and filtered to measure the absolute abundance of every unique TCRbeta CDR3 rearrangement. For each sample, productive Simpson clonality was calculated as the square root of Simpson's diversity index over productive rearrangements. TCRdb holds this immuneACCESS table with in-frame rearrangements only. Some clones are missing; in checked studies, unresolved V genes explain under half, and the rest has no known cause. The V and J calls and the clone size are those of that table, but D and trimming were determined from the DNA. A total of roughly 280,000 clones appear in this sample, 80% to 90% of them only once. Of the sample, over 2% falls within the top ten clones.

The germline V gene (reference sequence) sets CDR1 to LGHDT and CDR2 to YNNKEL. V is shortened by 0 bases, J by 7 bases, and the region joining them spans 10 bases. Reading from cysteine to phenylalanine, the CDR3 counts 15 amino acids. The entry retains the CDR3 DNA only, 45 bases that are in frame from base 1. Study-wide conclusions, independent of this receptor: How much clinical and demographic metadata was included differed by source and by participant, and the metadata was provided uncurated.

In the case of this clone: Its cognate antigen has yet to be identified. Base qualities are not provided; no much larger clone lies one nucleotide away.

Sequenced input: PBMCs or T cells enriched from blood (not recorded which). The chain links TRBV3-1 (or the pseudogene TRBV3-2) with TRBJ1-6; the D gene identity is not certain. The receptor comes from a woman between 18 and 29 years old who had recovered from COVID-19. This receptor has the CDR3 CASSQDWLINSPLHF. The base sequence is TGTGCCAGCAGCCAAGATTGGCTGATAAATTCACCCCTCCACTTT.